This TCR beta chain was sequenced for a study of blood T cell repertoires in COVID-19. Here immunoSEQ multiplex PCR was the method, and the copy in TCRdb shows in-frame clones only, minus some. The sample lists tens of thousands of clones; more than 75% were seen once. The specimen sequenced was peripheral blood. This clonotype was obtained from a man aged 40-55 years with COVID-19, enrolled during active disease.

The CDR3 region is CASSNRGVNTEAFF. CDR3 sequence (DNA): TGTGCCAGTAGTAACAGGGGGGTGAACACTGAAGCTTTCTTT. The rearrangement uses TRBV19 and TRBJ1-1; 8 nucleotides line up with TRBD1. The trim removed 4 bases at V and 0 bases at J, leaving 1 base unmatched. The germline V gene has CDR1 LNHDA and CDR2 SQIVND (reference sequence). The CDR3 sequence is 14 residues long.